This T cell receptor beta chain stems from a study of T-cell memory formation after mild COVID-19. Constant-segment primers served in 5'RACE that generated TCR alpha and TCR beta cDNA libraries bearing sample barcodes and UMIs. Each CDR3 protein is one row after TCRdb ran MiXCR on the 5' RACE reads. Among about 200,000 distinct CDR3 sequences, over 7.5% were seen once, and the ten largest hold 3.5%. The receptor's source is a man between 18 and 35 years old who had mild COVID-19 (a few samples of this study predate the infection). Cell type and time point are not known. The sequencing sample was made of PBMCs or a T cell subset sorted from them (not recorded which).

Here the CDR3 DNA reads TGTGCCAGCGGAGTCATGACAGGGTCGACCAATGAGCAGTTCTTC. It encodes CASGVMTGSTNEQFF. The gene calls are TRBV7-2 and TRBJ2-1; 7 bases line up with TRBD1. J lost 6 bases, V lost 8 bases, and 13 bases had no gene match. This CDR3 region has 15 residues. Germline CDR1 reads SGHTA; CDR2 reads FQGNSA.